These 30 T cell receptor beta chains share one sample of origin, sequenced in a study of blood T cell repertoires in COVID-19. TCRdb's copy holds only in-frame clones and misses some; the assay was immunoSEQ multiplex PCR. The sample lists a few hundred thousand clones, about 79% occurring once. The sequenced material came from peripheral blood. These receptor sequences come from a man aged 40-49 years who had recovered from COVID-19.

V usage is TRBV5-4 and J usage is TRBJ2-7, with no clear D. V lost 0 bases, J lost 2 bases, and 12 bases lay in between. The CDR3 loop spans 15 amino acids. CDR1 is SGHNT, CDR2 YYREEE, per germline (reference sequence). The CDR3 spells CASSLESLGPYEQYF. For the CDR3, the DNA is TGTGCCAGCAGCTTGGAATCCCTAGGCCCCTACGAGCAGTACTTC.

This clone was counted once. J is TRBJ2-5 and V is TRBV19; 9 nucleotides line up with TRBD2. Germline V gene data show CDR1 as LNHDA and CDR2 as SQIVND (reference sequence). Trimming removed 5 bases from V and 0 bases from J; junction bases left unmatched: 7. This CDR3 comprises 16 residues. This CDR3 reads CASSFIAGVNQETQYF. In nucleotides, the CDR3 is TGTGCCAGTAGTTTCATAGCGGGAGTGAACCAAGAGACCCAGTACTTC.

The rearrangement joins TRBV11-3 to TRBJ2-1; 7 nucleotides agree with TRBD2. The CDR3 consists of 15 residues. J lost 0 bases, V lost 4 bases, and 3 bases had no gene match. From germline, CDR1 is SGHNT and CDR2 YENEEA. CDR3 sequence: CASSSGGSSYNEQFF. CDR3 DNA sequence: TGTGCCAGCAGCTCCGGGGGGAGCTCCTACAATGAGCAGTTCTTC.

The chain links TRBV5-6 to TRBJ2-5; 11 bases match TRBD2. This CDR3 is built from 16 residues. With 0 bases clipped from V and 4 bases from J, the junction kept 5 bases outside the gene matches. Per germline, CDR1 SGHDT and CDR2 YYEEEE. The CDR3 is CASSLGLAGGGETQYF. CDR3 DNA sequence: TGTGCCAGCAGCTTGGGGCTAGCGGGGGGAGGAGAGACCCAGTACTTC.

The chain is built from TRBV6-7 and TRBJ2-1; 10 nucleotides agree with TRBD1. TRBV6-7 is designated an ORF whose function remains uncertain. V dropped 10 bases and J dropped 4; count of bases not matched to a gene: 10. This CDR3 region has 15 residues. This CDR3 reads CAIPGTGDVYNEQFF. The CDR3 nucleotides are TGTGCCATCCCCGGGACAGGGGACGTGTACAATGAGCAGTTCTTC.

This chain links TRBV11-2 with TRBJ2-3; D possibly corresponds to TRBD1 (5 bases). The germline CDR1 and CDR2 sequences are SGHAT and FQNNGV. The CDR3 length is 15 residues. V was cut by 3 bases and J by 4 bases, with 14 bases left in between. The CDR3 DNA sequence: TGTGCCAGCAGCTTTTGGGGCAATCCGGCAGATACGCAGTATTTT. Amino acids: CASSFWGNPADTQYF.

The chain combines TRBV30 with TRBJ1-1; maybe TRBD1 (5 bases). The CDR3 has 12 amino acids. Trimming took off 4 bases at V and 5 bases at J, with 11 bases between the two ends. Germline-derived CDR1 and CDR2 are GTSNPN and SVGIG (reference sequence). The CDR3 spells CAWKGLGTEAFF. DNA for the CDR3: TGTGCCTGGAAGGGGTTGGGAACTGAAGCTTTCTTT. The full variable domain, rest sourced from reference TRBV30 and TRBJ1-1, is SQTIHQWPATLVQPVGSPLSLECTVEGTSNPNLYWYRQAAGRGLQLLFYSVGIGQISSEVPQNLSASRPQDRQFILSSKKLLLSDSGFYLCAWKGLGTEAFFGQGTRLTVV.

The gene calls are TRBV7-2 and TRBJ1-1; the D is unclear. There are 13 residues in the CDR3. Trimming shortened V by 3 bases and J by 1 base, and 6 bases separated the two germline ends. Per germline, CDR1 SGHTA and CDR2 FQGNSA. As DNA, the CDR3 is TGTGCCAGCAGCTTGTACAAGAACACTGAAGCTTTCTTT. The encoded protein is CASSLYKNTEAFF.

This chain joins TRBV27 and TRBJ2-7; D not certain. This CDR3 contains 12 residues. The germline V gene encodes CDR1 MNHEY and CDR2 SMNVEV (reference sequence). V was shortened by 7 bases and J by 4 bases, with 11 bases between the two germline ends. In DNA, the CDR3 is TGTGCCAGCAAAGTGGCCTTTTACGAGCAGTACTTC. As protein: CASKVAFYEQYF.

The rearrangement links TRBV6-5 to TRBJ1-1, with 12 bases identical to TRBD1. Per germline, CDR1 MNHEY and CDR2 SVGAGI. The CDR3 covers 16 residues. V shed 2 bases, J shed 8 bases, and the junction held 9 bases outside the gene matches. CDR3 in amino acids: CASSYGLWGTGGEAFF. The CDR3 region has the DNA TGTGCCAGCAGTTACGGGCTTTGGGGGACAGGGGGCGAAGCTTTCTTT.

The chain recombines TRBV6-2 or TRBV6-3 with TRBJ2-5; 16 nucleotides agree with TRBD2. The CDR3 sequence is 20 residues long. From germline, CDR1 is MNHEY and CDR2 SVGEGT. J was trimmed by 4 bases and V by 0 bases; bases with no gene match: 11. The CDR3 spells CASSYSKGTSGRALGETQYF. CDR3 nucleotides: TGTGCCAGCAGTTACTCGAAGGGGACTAGCGGGAGGGCCCTCGGAGAGACCCAGTACTTC.

The chain carries TRBV7-2 and TRBJ2-1; 10 positions agree with TRBD2. CDR3 size: 14 residues. In germline, CDR1 is SGHTA, CDR2 FQGNSA. Losses at the gene ends were 7 bases for V and 4 bases for J; bases not matched to a gene: 4. The CDR3 DNA sequence: TGTGCCAGCACCCAACTAGCGGGGTACAATGAGCAGTTCTTC. It translates to CASTQLAGYNEQFF.

The chain combines TRBV7-2 with TRBJ2-7; D is perhaps TRBD2 (5 bases). The CDR3 runs to 14 residues. Deletions cut 5 bases from V and 2 bases from J, with 13 bases between. Germline V gene sequence: CDR1 SGHTA, CDR2 FQGNSA. CDR3 coding DNA: TGTGCCAGCAGCCCCGAAAGCGGTGCCTACGAGCAGTACTTC. Protein product: CASSPESGAYEQYF.

V and J are TRBV4-2 and TRBJ2-1; TRBD1 agrees at 7 bases. J gave up 7 bases and V 3 bases, and 12 bases lay outside the gene matches. The germline V gene has CDR1 LGHNA and CDR2 YNFKEQ. This CDR3 region has 16 residues. The chain's CDR3 is CASSHRGGDRANEQFF. The CDR3 DNA sequence: TGTGCCAGCAGCCACAGAGGGGGAGACAGGGCGAATGAGCAGTTCTTC.

This rearrangement joins TRBV7-2 to TRBJ2-3; D may be TRBD1 (6 bases). CDR1 and CDR2 (germline): SGHTA, FQGNSA. The CDR3 is 16 residues long. Deletions cut 1 base from V and 0 bases from J, with 11 bases between. CDR3 loop: CASSLGHRVSTDTQYF. The CDR3 bases are TGTGCCAGCAGCTTAGGCCACAGGGTGAGCACAGATACGCAGTATTTT. Combining the CDR3 with reference TRBV7-2 and TRBJ2-3 gives the whole variable domain GAGVSQSPSNKVTEKGKDVELRCDPISGHTALYWYRQSLGQGLEFLIYFQGNSAPDKSGLPSDRFSAERTGGSVSTLTIQRTQQEDSAVYLCASSLGHRVSTDTQYFGPGTRLTVL.

This clone was detected only a few times. The chain joins TRBV27 to TRBJ2-3; TRBD2 might be the D (6 bases). The CDR3 loop spans 14 amino acids. CDR1 and CDR2 (germline): MNHEY, SMNVEV (reference sequence). V lost 5 bases and J lost 6, with 15 bases in between. CDR3 sequence reads: CASSPRDSLDTQYF. The CDR3 nucleotides are TGTGCCAGCAGTCCCAGGGACTCCTTGGATACGCAGTATTTT.

The V gene is TRBV5-4, the J gene TRBJ2-3; D not resolved. This CDR3 contains 15 residues. Per germline, CDR1 SGHNT and CDR2 YYREEE (reference sequence). Trimming removed 0 bases from V and 0 bases from J, with 8 bases in between. CDR3 residues: CASSLVATSTDTQYF. The CDR3 DNA sequence: TGTGCCAGCAGCTTGGTGGCGACTAGCACAGATACGCAGTATTTT. Filled out from reference TRBV5-4 and TRBJ2-3, the complete variable domain reads ETGVTQSPTHLIKTRGQQVTLRCSSQSGHNTVSWYQQALGQGPQFIFQYYREEENGRGNFPPRFSGLQFPNYSSELNVNALELDDSALYLCASSLVATSTDTQYFGPGTRLTVL.

The gene calls are TRBV30 and TRBJ1-4; D unclear. The CDR3 length is 14 residues. Per germline, CDR1 GTSNPN and CDR2 SVGIG (reference sequence). V lost 4 bases and J lost 0, with 9 bases in between. The CDR3 coding sequence is TGTGCCTGGAACGGGGAAGCAACTAATGAAAAACTGTTTTTT. Amino acid sequence: CAWNGEATNEKLFF.

The rearrangement links TRBV7-9 to TRBJ2-1, with 14 bases matching TRBD2. V lost 6 bases to trimming and J lost 6 bases; unmatched junction nucleotides: 10. Germline CDR1 SEHNR, CDR2 FQNEAQ (reference sequence). This CDR3 region has 17 residues. The CDR3 bases are TGTGCCAGCAGTCGTGGACTAGCGGGGGGTATTCTCAATGAGCAGTTCTTC. Its translation is CASSRGLAGGILNEQFF.

The chain recombines TRBV7-8 with TRBJ2-5; possibly TRBD2 for D (6 bases). Between the trimmed V and J ends, which lost 8 bases and 1 base, there was a span of 14 bases. CDR1 and CDR2 (germline): SGHVS, FQNEAQ. The CDR3 is made up of 14 amino acids. The CDR3 sequence: CASGVRDFQETQYF. The CDR3 DNA reads TGTGCCAGCGGCGTGAGGGACTTCCAAGAGACCCAGTACTTC.

In its sample, this clone was seen a few times. The gene calls are TRBV5-8 and TRBJ1-6; unclear D gene. The germline V gene encodes CDR1 SGHTS and CDR2 YDEGEE. The V and J ends lost 4 bases and 10 bases respectively, with 15 bases between them. CDR3 length: 14 amino acids. CDR3 loop: CASSLSGLGSPLHF. DNA of the CDR3: TGTGCCAGCAGCCTCTCCGGACTGGGGTCACCCCTCCACTTT.

The chain carries TRBV7-2 and TRBJ2-1, with 10 bases fitting TRBD2. V lost 5 bases to trimming and J lost 2 bases; unmatched junction nucleotides: 3. Germline CDR1 SGHTA, CDR2 FQGNSA. CDR3 length: 15 amino acids. The chain's CDR3 is CASSPSGRAYNEQFF. The CDR3 DNA reads TGTGCCAGCAGCCCCAGCGGGAGGGCCTACAATGAGCAGTTCTTC.

CDR3 in amino acids: CASSSQGGPYEQYF. CDR3 nucleotide sequence: TGTGCCAGCAGTTCCCAGGGGGGACCCTACGAGCAGTACTTC. The genes are TRBV6-5 and TRBJ2-7; maybe TRBD1 (7 bases). Trimming removed 4 bases from V and 2 bases from J, with 12 bases in between. Germline values: CDR1 MNHEY, CDR2 SVGAGI. This CDR3 is 14 amino acids long.

The gene calls are TRBV7-9 and TRBJ2-7; 8 positions match TRBD1. This CDR3 region has 16 residues. V lost 5 bases to trimming and J lost 1 base; unmatched junction nucleotides: 10. Germline V gene data show CDR1 as SEHNR and CDR2 as FQNEAQ (reference sequence). The DNA for the CDR3 is TGTGCCAGCAGCCCCGGCGGACAGGGCCGTTCCTACGAGCAGTACTTC. Protein product: CASSPGGQGRSYEQYF.

The chain carries TRBV5-1 and TRBJ1-1, with 11 bases aligning to TRBD1. The CDR3 covers 15 residues. With 4 bases clipped from V and 11 bases from J, the junction kept 13 bases outside the gene matches. CDR1 SGHRS and CDR2 YFSETQ come from the germline V gene. In DNA, the CDR3 is TGCGCCAGCAGCCCTCTAGTCCCGGGACAGGGGGGGGCTTTCTTT. Its protein is CASSPLVPGQGGAFF.

This chain joins TRBV5-8 and TRBJ2-5; TRBD2 matches 9 bases. CDR3 size: 16 residues. Germline lookup yields CDR1 SGHTS and CDR2 YDEGEE. With 4 bases clipped from V and 4 bases from J, the junction kept 11 bases outside the gene matches. The CDR3 nucleotides read TGTGCCAGCAGCCCAGGGCTCGCGGGAGGGTTAGAGACCCAGTACTTC. Protein: CASSPGLAGGLETQYF.

The chain uses TRBV10-3 and TRBJ1-4; tentatively, D is TRBD1 (6 bases). Per the germline V gene, CDR1 is ENHRY and CDR2 is SYGVKD. Trimming left V 0 bases short and J 7 bases short, with 12 bases between. The CDR3 has 15 amino acids. CDR3 in DNA: TGTGCCATCAGTGAGTCCAGGGGCGGGGGTGAAAAACTGTTTTTT. Translation gives CAISESRGGGEKLFF.

The V call is TRBV19, the J call TRBJ1-1; 7 bases are shared with TRBD1. Trimming removed 5 bases from V and 9 bases from J; junction bases left unmatched: 3. CDR1 and CDR2 from the germline V gene are LNHDA and SQIVND (reference sequence). The CDR3 has 11 residues. The CDR3 coding sequence is TGTGCCAGTAGTCGACAGGGAAAAGCTTTCTTT. It specifies CASSRQGKAFF.

This chain connects TRBV7-9 to TRBJ2-7, with 9 bases aligning to TRBD2. The CDR3 is made up of 16 amino acids. Germline CDR1 reads SEHNR; CDR2 reads FQNEAQ (reference sequence). The ends lost 1 base at V and 0 bases at J; junction bases unmatched: 4. CDR3 DNA: TGTGCCAGCAGCTTAGGACTAGCGGATACCTCCTACGAGCAGTACTTC. Protein product: CASSLGLADTSYEQYF.

The chain recombines TRBV7-2 with TRBJ2-5; 14 positions agree with TRBD2. V shed 6 bases, J shed 6 bases, and the junction held 6 bases outside the gene matches. From germline, CDR1 is SGHTA and CDR2 FQGNSA. The CDR3 loop spans 15 amino acids. The CDR3 loop reads CASSRGLAGGQTQYF. In DNA form, the CDR3 reads TGTGCCAGCAGTCGCGGACTAGCGGGAGGCCAGACCCAGTACTTC.